These 30 T cell receptor beta chains share one sample of origin, sequenced in a study of blood T cell repertoires in COVID-19. Sequencing was performed with immunoSEQ multiplex PCR; in TCRdb, only in-frame clones are kept and a portion is missing. The sample shows under 250,000 clones, over 75% of them seen only once. Sequencing was carried out using PBMCs or T cells enriched from blood (not recorded which). The receptors were gathered from a woman aged 18-30 years in a cohort exposed to, infected with or recovered from COVID-19 (not recorded which).

The chain joins TRBV7-6 to TRBJ2-1, with TRBD2 matching over 15 bases. The V and J ends lost 5 bases and 3 bases, in that order; junction bases with no gene match: 2. Per the germline V gene, CDR1 is SGHVS and CDR2 is FNYEAQ. The CDR3 runs 16 residues. The CDR3: CASSGTSGGFYNEQFF. The CDR3 DNA is TGTGCCAGCAGCGGGACTAGCGGGGGGTTCTACAATGAGCAGTTCTTC. Using reference TRBV7-6 and TRBJ2-1 for the parts outside the CDR3, the full variable domain is GAGVSQSPRYKVTKRGQDVALRCDPISGHVSLYWYRQALGQGPEFLTYFNYEAQQDKSGLPNDRFSAERPEGSISTLTIQRTEQRDSAMYRCASSGTSGGFYNEQFFGPGTRLTVL.

The table lists this clone with a count of one. This same CDR3 is encoded by further DNA sequences in the sample. The chain carries TRBV7-9 and TRBJ2-7; 11 bases map to TRBD1. CDR1 is SEHNR, CDR2 FQNEAQ, per germline (reference sequence). There are 14 residues in the CDR3. V was clipped by 4 bases and J by 4 bases; unmatched bases: 3. The CDR3 is CASSSGQGAYEQYF. The CDR3 bases are TGTGCCAGCAGCTCCGGACAGGGGGCATACGAGCAGTACTTC.

A word on this clone: Possible read error: a much larger clone is one base away. This chain joins TRBV7-2 and TRBJ1-2, with 8 bases fitting TRBD1. The CDR3 has 13 residues. Germline V CDR1 and CDR2: SGHTA, FQGNSA. The trim removed 5 bases at V and 3 bases at J, leaving 2 bases unmatched. The CDR3 DNA reads as TGTGCCAGCAGCCCGGACAGGGACTATGGCTACACCTTC. Amino acids: CASSPDRDYGYTF.

This clone was observed once. The rearrangement joins TRBV2 to TRBJ1-5; weak D call: TRBD1 (5 bases). This CDR3 has 13 residues. Trimming cost V 10 bases and J 2 bases, with 12 bases left between them. Germline lookup yields CDR1 SNHLY and CDR2 FYNNEI. The CDR3 reads CAKATDRNQPQHF. CDR3 nucleotides: TGTGCCAAAGCGACAGACCGCAATCAGCCCCAGCATTTT.

V usage is TRBV7-3 and J usage is TRBJ2-5, with 7 nucleotides matching TRBD2. J lost 0 bases, V lost 4 bases, and 5 bases had no gene match. The CDR3 contains 15 residues. Germline values: CDR1 SGHTA, CDR2 FQGTGA. The CDR3 DNA reads TGTGCCAGCAGCTCGGGGCGGGGGAACCAAGAGACCCAGTACTTC. It yields the protein CASSSGRGNQETQYF.

The rearrangement uses TRBV5-6 and TRBJ1-5, with 8 bases that match TRBD1. CDR1 is SGHDT, CDR2 YYEEEE, per germline. V shed 2 bases, J shed 5 bases, and the junction held 0 bases outside the gene matches. The CDR3 is made up of 13 amino acids. The CDR3 DNA reads TGTGCCAGCAGCTTACAGGGGGATCAGCCCCAGCATTTT. Translated: CASSLQGDQPQHF.

J is TRBJ2-5 and V is TRBV5-5; D is perhaps TRBD2 (6 bases). The CDR3 has 14 amino acids. V was shortened by 4 bases and J by 7 bases, with 17 bases between the two germline ends. Germline values: CDR1 SGHKS, CDR2 YYEKEE (reference sequence). CDR3 sequence (DNA): TGTGCCAGCAGCCAGGCCACTAGCTTCGGGACCCAGTACTTC. Protein sequence: CASSQATSFGTQYF.

The chain links TRBV2 to TRBJ2-1; TRBD1 might be the D (6 bases). The length of the CDR3 is 13 residues. Trimming cost V 6 bases and J 10 bases, with 16 bases left between them. Germline V gene lookup returns CDR1 SNHLY and CDR2 FYNNEI. This CDR3 is CASRDPRGFEQFF. For the CDR3, the DNA is TGTGCCAGCAGGGATCCCAGGGGTTTCGAGCAGTTCTTC.

V usage is TRBV5-1 and J usage is TRBJ2-1, with 13 bases that match TRBD2. CDR1 and CDR2 (germline): SGHRS, YFSETQ. CDR3 length: 16 amino acids. V shed 3 bases and J 8 bases; nucleotides not matched to a gene: 8. The CDR3 region has the DNA TGCGCCAGCAGCTACCTCACTAGCGGGAGGGGCGATGAGCAGTTCTTC. This sequence encodes CASSYLTSGRGDEQFF.

The chain recombines TRBV6-2 or TRBV6-3 with TRBJ2-1; tentatively, D is TRBD1 (5 bases). The CDR3 runs to 16 residues. The ends were cut back, 2 bases at V and 4 bases at J, with 15 bases in the middle. Per the germline V gene, CDR1 is MNHEY and CDR2 is SVGEGT. Here the CDR3 reads CASSYPSGRVYNEQFF. The CDR3 DNA reads as TGTGCCAGCAGTTACCCCAGTGGCAGGGTTTACAATGAGCAGTTCTTC.

The chain carries TRBV2 and TRBJ1-2; D unresolved. Germline CDR1 SNHLY, CDR2 FYNNEI. The CDR3 has 13 residues. V lost 6 bases to trimming and J lost 0 bases, with 8 bases between them. CDR3: CASRAGTNYGYTF. The CDR3 bases are TGTGCCAGCAGAGCCGGGACTAACTATGGCTACACCTTC.

This clone has just a few counts. A junction boundary mismatches the germline segment, possibly from a read error. The rearrangement uses TRBV7-9 and TRBJ2-7, with D possibly TRBD1 on 7 matching bases. This CDR3 has 15 amino acids. Germline lookup yields CDR1 SEHNR and CDR2 FQNEAQ (reference sequence). The CDR3 is CASSLANRGGYEQYF. In nucleotides, the CDR3 is TGTGCCAGCAGCCTAGCGAACAGGGGTGGTTACGAGCAGTACTTC.

The genes are TRBV28 and TRBJ2-3; 7 nucleotides line up with TRBD2. This CDR3 spans 16 amino acids. The trim removed 2 bases at V and 4 bases at J, leaving 9 bases unmatched. Looked up from germline, CDR1 is MDHEN and CDR2 is SYDVKM. CDR3 bases: TGTGCCAGCAGTTTACCATCGGGAGGTATCCCAGATACGCAGTATTTT. It specifies CASSLPSGGIPDTQYF.

The rearrangement links TRBV28 to TRBJ2-7; TRBD2 might be the D (6 bases). V lost 3 bases and J 4 bases, leaving 19 bases between the germline ends. The germline CDR1 and CDR2 sequences are MDHEN and SYDVKM. The CDR3 loop spans 16 amino acids. Written as DNA, the CDR3 is TGTGCCAGCAGTTTGATATTCCGGGGAGGTGTGTACGAGCAGTACTTC. Translated: CASSLIFRGGVYEQYF.

J is TRBJ2-1 and V is TRBV5-4; 7 bases fit TRBD1. The CDR3 sequence is 14 residues long. Trimming took 8 bases from V and 6 from J; bases not matched to a gene: 11. Germline-derived CDR1 and CDR2 are SGHNT and YYREEE (reference sequence). As DNA, the CDR3 is TGTGCCAGTTCGACCGGGACAGCGCCCAATGAGCAGTTCTTC. Protein product: CASSTGTAPNEQFF.

The rearrangement links TRBV28 to TRBJ1-2, with 12 positions matching TRBD1. Germline V gene data show CDR1 as MDHEN and CDR2 as SYDVKM. This CDR3 has 16 residues. V was clipped by 6 bases and J by 3 bases; unmatched bases: 8. The CDR3 DNA is TGTGCCAGCAGCCGCCCTTGGGACAGGGGGCACTATGGCTACACCTTC. It codes for CASSRPWDRGHYGYTF.

This chain links TRBV28 with TRBJ1-5; D possibly corresponds to TRBD1 (6 bases). CDR3 size: 15 residues. Trimming shortened V by 5 bases and J by 3 bases, and 14 bases separated the two germline ends. CDR1 MDHEN and CDR2 SYDVKM come from the germline V gene. Written as DNA, the CDR3 is TGTGCCAGCAGTCGGGGGAGGGGGGTCAATCAGCCCCAGCATTTT. This translates into CASSRGRGVNQPQHF.

This clone appeared a single time. The genes are TRBV5-1 and TRBJ2-5, with TRBD2 as a possible D gene (5 bases). The CDR3 spans 15 residues. Germline values: CDR1 SGHRS, CDR2 YFSETQ. V was trimmed by 0 bases and J by 5 bases, leaving 14 bases between them. DNA of the CDR3: TGCGCCAGCAGCTTGGACGGCCGGGGTAGGGAGACCCAGTACTTC. Translated: CASSLDGRGRETQYF.

This clone has a single count. The V gene is TRBV5-4, the J gene TRBJ2-3; TRBD1 might be the D (5 bases). Trimming took off 6 bases at V and 2 bases at J, with 16 bases between the two ends. Germline CDR1 is SGHNT and CDR2 is YYREEE (reference sequence). The CDR3 contains 15 residues. CDR3 amino acids: CASTKKEGDTDTQYF. The CDR3 DNA reads as TGTGCCAGCACCAAAAAAGAAGGGGACACAGATACGCAGTATTTT. The variable domain in full, completed from reference TRBV5-4 and TRBJ2-3, reads ETGVTQSPTHLIKTRGQQVTLRCSSQSGHNTVSWYQQALGQGPQFIFQYYREEENGRGNFPPRFSGLQFPNYSSELNVNALELDDSALYLCASTKKEGDTDTQYFGPGTRLTVL.

This clone occurred a few times. The chain employs TRBV5-4 and TRBJ2-1; 11 bases line up with TRBD2. CDR1 SGHNT and CDR2 YYREEE come from the germline V gene (reference sequence). This CDR3 contains 15 residues. J was trimmed by 7 bases and V by 4 bases; bases with no gene match: 7. For the CDR3, the DNA is TGTGCCAGCAGCCCGAGACTAGCGGGACGGAATGAGCAGTTCTTC. Translation gives CASSPRLAGRNEQFF.

The genes are TRBV25-1 and TRBJ2-7; 10 nucleotides agree with TRBD1. This CDR3 has 14 amino acids. Losses at the gene ends were 3 bases for V and 3 bases for J; bases not matched to a gene: 2. Per germline, CDR1 MGHDK and CDR2 SYGVNS. DNA of the CDR3: TGTGCCAGCAGTGAGGGGACAGGGGACTACGAGCAGTACTTC. Protein sequence: CASSEGTGDYEQYF.

The rearrangement joins TRBV18 to TRBJ1-2, with a possible D match to TRBD1 (5 bases). Germline CDR1 reads KGHSH; CDR2 reads LQKENI. The V end lost 3 bases, the J end lost 4 bases, and 18 bases lay between the germline ends. The CDR3 contains 16 residues. This chain's CDR3 is CASSPPGDWRAYGYTF. CDR3 nucleotide sequence: TGTGCCAGCTCACCGCCGGGGGATTGGAGGGCCTATGGCTACACCTTC.

The V call is TRBV12-5, the J call TRBJ1-2; D possibly corresponds to TRBD1 (6 bases). The CDR3 runs 13 residues. Between the trimmed V and J ends, which lost 6 bases and 8 bases, there was a span of 16 bases. Germline V gene sequence: CDR1 LGHNT, CDR2 FRNRAP. The CDR3 DNA reads TGTGCTAGTGGAACTAGCGGGGGGCGCGGCTACACCTTC. This sequence encodes CASGTSGGRGYTF.

This rearrangement joins TRBV2 to TRBJ1-3; 7 positions agree with TRBD1. CDR3 length: 15 residues. Germline CDR1 is SNHLY and CDR2 is FYNNEI. Germline trimming cut 6 bases from V and 0 bases from J; bases unmatched to any gene: 5. CDR3 region: CASREDRFSGNTIYF. The CDR3 DNA follows: TGTGCCAGCAGGGAGGACAGGTTCTCTGGAAACACCATATATTTT.

J is TRBJ1-4 and V is TRBV5-1; 11 positions agree with TRBD1. The CDR3 contains 19 residues. Germline CDR1 is SGHRS and CDR2 is YFSETQ. The V segment lost 0 bases and the J segment 3 bases; nucleotides outside the gene matches: 10. The CDR3 DNA is TGCGCCAGCAGCTTGGGGACAGGGGGCCCATTTTGGGCTAATGAAAAACTGTTTTTT. Translated, it gives CASSLGTGGPFWANEKLFF.

This clone was recorded only once. The V call is TRBV10-2, the J call TRBJ1-2, with TRBD1 matching over 7 bases. Trimming at V came to 5 bases and at J to 4 bases, leaving 10 bases not matched to a gene. CDR3 length equals 15 residues. Germline V gene lookup returns CDR1 WSHSY and CDR2 SAAADI. The CDR3 sequence is CASSSPVQGSYGYTF. In nucleotides, the CDR3 is TGCGCCAGCAGTTCCCCCGTACAGGGGTCCTATGGCTACACCTTC.

The table lists this clone with a few counts. The genes are TRBV7-2 and TRBJ2-7; possible D gene TRBD1, 6 bases. The ends were cut back, 1 base at V and 3 bases at J, with 13 bases in the middle. The CDR3 covers 15 residues. Germline-derived CDR1 and CDR2 are SGHTA and FQGNSA. CDR3 bases: TGTGCCAGCAGCTTAGACGGGACAACAGGCTACGAGCAGTACTTC. Its protein product is CASSLDGTTGYEQYF.

V and J are TRBV15 and TRBJ1-6, with D perhaps matching TRBD1 (6 bases). The CDR3 consists of 14 residues. Germline V gene sequence: CDR1 LNHNV, CDR2 YYDKDF (reference sequence). V dropped 6 bases and J dropped 0 bases, with 6 bases sitting between them. CDR3 nucleotides: TGTGCCACCAGACAGGGCTCCTATAATTCACCCCTCCACTTT. Translating gives CATRQGSYNSPLHF.

The gene calls are TRBV18 and TRBJ2-1; 11 bases line up with TRBD2. The CDR3 totals 15 residues. The germline V gene encodes CDR1 KGHSH and CDR2 LQKENI. V was pared by 0 bases and J by 7 bases, with 2 bases of the junction left unmatched. The CDR3 sequence is CASSPPLAGGNEQFF. In DNA, the CDR3 is TGTGCCAGCTCACCACCCCTAGCGGGAGGAAATGAGCAGTTCTTC.

The J gene is TRBJ2-3, the V gene TRBV3-1 (or the pseudogene TRBV3-2); 7 bases match TRBD1. The CDR3 runs to 15 residues. After removal of 4 bases from V and 1 base from J, the junction contained 5 bases not matched to a gene. CDR1 LGHDT and CDR2 YNNKEL come from the germline V gene (reference sequence). In nucleotides, the CDR3 is TGTGCCAGCAGCCGTCAGGGGGTGGGCACAGATACGCAGTATTTT. This sequence encodes CASSRQGVGTDTQYF.